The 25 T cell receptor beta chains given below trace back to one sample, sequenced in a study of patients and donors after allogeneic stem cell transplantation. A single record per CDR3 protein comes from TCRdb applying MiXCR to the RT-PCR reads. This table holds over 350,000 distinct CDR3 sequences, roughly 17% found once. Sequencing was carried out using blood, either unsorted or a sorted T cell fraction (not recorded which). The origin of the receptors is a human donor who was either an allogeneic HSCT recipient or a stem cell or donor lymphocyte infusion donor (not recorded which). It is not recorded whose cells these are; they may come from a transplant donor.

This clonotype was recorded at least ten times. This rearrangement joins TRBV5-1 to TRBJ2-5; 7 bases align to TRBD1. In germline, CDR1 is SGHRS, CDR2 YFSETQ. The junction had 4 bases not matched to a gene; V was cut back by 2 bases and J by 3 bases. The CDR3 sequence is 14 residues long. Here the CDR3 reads CASSLDRVEETQYF. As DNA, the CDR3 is TGCGCCAGCAGCTTAGACAGGGTTGAAGAGACCCAGTACTTC.

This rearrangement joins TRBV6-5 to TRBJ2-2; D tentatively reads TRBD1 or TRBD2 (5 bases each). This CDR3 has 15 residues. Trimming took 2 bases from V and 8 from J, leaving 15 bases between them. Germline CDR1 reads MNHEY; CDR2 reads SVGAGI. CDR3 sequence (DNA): TGTGCCAGCAGTTACCTCGGGGCTACCTTAGGGGAGCTGTTTTTT. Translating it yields CASSYLGATLGELFF.

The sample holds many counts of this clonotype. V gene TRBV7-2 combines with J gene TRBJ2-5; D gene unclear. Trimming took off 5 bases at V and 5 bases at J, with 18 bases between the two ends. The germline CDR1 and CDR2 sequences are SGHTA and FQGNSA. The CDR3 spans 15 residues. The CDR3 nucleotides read TGTGCCAGCAGCCTAAATGGGCCTTTGGTCGAGACCCAGTACTTC. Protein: CASSLNGPLVETQYF.

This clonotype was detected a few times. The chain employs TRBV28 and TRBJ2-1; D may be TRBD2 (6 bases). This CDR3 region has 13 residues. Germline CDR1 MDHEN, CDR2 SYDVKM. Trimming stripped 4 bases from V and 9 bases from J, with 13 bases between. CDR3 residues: CASSSPSGGEQFF. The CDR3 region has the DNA TGTGCCAGCAGTTCCCCGTCCGGGGGTGAGCAGTTCTTC.

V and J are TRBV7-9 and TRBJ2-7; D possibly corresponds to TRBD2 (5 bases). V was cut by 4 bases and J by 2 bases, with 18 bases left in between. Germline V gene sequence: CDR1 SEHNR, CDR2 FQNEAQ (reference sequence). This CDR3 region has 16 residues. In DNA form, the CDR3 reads TGTGCCAGCAGCTCCACCACGGACCGGGGAACCTACGAGCAGTACTTC. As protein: CASSSTTDRGTYEQYF.

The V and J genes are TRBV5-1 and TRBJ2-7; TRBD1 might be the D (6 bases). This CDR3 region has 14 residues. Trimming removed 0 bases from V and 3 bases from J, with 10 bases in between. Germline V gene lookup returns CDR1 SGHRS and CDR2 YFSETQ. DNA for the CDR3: TGCGCCAGCAGCTTGGACAGGGACAACTACGAGCAGTACTTC. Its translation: CASSLDRDNYEQYF. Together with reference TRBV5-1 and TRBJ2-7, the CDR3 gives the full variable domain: KAGVTQTPRYLIKTRGQQVTLSCSPISGHRSVSWYQQTPGQGLQFLFEYFSETQRNKGNFPGRFSGRQFSNSRSEMNVSTLELGDSALYLCASSLDRDNYEQYFGPGTRLTVT.

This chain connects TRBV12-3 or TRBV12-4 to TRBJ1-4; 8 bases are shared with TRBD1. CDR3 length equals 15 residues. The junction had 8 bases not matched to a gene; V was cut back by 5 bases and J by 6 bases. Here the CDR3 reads CASSPTGGEDEKLFF. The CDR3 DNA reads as TGTGCCAGCAGTCCAACAGGGGGTGAGGATGAAAAACTGTTTTTT.

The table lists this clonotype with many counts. The CDR3 bases are TGTGCCAGCAGCCACCAGGGTGGGGATTCACCCCTCCACTTT. Encoded protein: CASSHQGGDSPLHF. The chain joins TRBV3-1 to TRBJ1-6; possibly TRBD1 for D (5 bases). CDR3 length equals 14 residues. The germline CDR1 and CDR2 sequences are LGHDT and YNNKEL (reference sequence). The V and J ends lost 3 bases and 8 bases respectively, with 11 bases between them.

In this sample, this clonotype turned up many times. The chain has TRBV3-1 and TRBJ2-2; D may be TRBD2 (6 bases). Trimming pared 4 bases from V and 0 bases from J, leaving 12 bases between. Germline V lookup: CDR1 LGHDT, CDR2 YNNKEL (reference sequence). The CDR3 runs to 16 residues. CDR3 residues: CASSRRGVPNTGELFF. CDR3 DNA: TGTGCCAGCAGCCGCCGCGGGGTGCCGAACACCGGGGAGCTGTTTTTT.

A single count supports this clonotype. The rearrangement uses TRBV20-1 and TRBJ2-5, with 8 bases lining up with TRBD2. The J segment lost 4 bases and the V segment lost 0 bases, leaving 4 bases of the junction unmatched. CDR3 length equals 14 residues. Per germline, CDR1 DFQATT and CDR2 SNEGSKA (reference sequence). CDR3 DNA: TGCAGTGCTAGAGATCCGCGGGGGGTAGAGACCCAGTACTTC. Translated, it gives CSARDPRGVETQYF.

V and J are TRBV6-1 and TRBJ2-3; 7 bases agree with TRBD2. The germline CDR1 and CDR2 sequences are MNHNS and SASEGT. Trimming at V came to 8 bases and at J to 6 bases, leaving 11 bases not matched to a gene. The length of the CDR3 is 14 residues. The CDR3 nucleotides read TGTGCCAGCGGGGAGGGTCTAGCTTCCGATACGCAGTATTTT. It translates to CASGEGLASDTQYF.

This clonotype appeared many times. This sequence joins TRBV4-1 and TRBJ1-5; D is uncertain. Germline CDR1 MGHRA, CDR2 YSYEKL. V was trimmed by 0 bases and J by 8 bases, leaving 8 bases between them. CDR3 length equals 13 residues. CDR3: CASSQDWAKPQHF. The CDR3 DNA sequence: TGCGCCAGCAGCCAAGATTGGGCAAAGCCCCAGCATTTT.

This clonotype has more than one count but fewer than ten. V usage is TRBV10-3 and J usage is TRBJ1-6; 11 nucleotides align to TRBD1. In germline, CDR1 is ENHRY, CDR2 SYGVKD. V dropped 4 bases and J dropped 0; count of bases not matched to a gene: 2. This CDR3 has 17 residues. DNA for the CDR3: TGTGCCATCAGTGGGACAGGGGGCCGCTCCTATAATTCACCCCTCCACTTT. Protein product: CAISGTGGRSYNSPLHF.

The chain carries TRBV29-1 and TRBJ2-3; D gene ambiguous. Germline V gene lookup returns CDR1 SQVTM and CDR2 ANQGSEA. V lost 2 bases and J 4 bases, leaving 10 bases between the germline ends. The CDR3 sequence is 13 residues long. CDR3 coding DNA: TGCAGCGTTGAATTTCCCGGCTCAGATACGCAGTATTTT. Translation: CSVEFPGSDTQYF.

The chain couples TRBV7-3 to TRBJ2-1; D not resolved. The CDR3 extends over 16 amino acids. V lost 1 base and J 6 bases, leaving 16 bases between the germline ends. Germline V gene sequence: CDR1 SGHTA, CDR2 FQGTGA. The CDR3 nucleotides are TGTGCCAGCAGCTTAAGAACGGCAATTGGCATCAATGAGCAGTTCTTC. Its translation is CASSLRTAIGINEQFF.

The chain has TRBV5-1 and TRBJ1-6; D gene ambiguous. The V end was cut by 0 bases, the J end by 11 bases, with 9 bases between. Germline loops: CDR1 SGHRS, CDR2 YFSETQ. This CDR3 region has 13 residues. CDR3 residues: CASSLDPGPPLHF. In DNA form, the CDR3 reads TGCGCCAGCAGCTTGGATCCCGGTCCACCCCTCCACTTT.

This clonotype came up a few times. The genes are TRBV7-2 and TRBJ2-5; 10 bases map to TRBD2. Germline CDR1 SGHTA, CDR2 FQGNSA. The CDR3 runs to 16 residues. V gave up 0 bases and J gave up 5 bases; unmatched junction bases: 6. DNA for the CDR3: TGTGCCAGCAGCTTAGCGGTAGCGGGAGGTACTGAGACCCAGTACTTC. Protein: CASSLAVAGGTETQYF.

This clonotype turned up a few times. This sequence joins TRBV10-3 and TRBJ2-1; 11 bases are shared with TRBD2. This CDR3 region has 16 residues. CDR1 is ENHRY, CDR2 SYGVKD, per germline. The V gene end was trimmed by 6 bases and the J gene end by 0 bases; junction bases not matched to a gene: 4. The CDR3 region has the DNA TGTGCCATCAGCGGGACTAGCGGAAGCTCCTACAATGAGCAGTTCTTC. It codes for CAISGTSGSSYNEQFF.

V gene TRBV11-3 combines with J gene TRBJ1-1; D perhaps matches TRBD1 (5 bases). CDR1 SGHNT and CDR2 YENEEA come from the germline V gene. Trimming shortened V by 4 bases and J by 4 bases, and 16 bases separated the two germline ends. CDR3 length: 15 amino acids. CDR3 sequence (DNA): TGTGCCAGCAGCTCCAGGAGAAGGGGAGGCACTGAAGCTTTCTTT. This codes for CASSSRRRGGTEAFF. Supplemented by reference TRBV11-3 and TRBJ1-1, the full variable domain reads EAGVVQSPRYKIIEKKQPVAFWCNPISGHNTLYWYLQNLGQGPELLIRYENEEAVDDSQLPKDRFSAERLKGVDSTLKIQPAELGDSAVYLCASSSRRRGGTEAFFGQGTRLTVV.

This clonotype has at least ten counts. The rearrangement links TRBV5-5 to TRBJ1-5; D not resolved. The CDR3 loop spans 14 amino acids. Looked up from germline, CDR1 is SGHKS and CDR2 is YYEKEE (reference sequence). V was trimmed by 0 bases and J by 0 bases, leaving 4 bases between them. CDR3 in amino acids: CASSLGRSNQPQHF. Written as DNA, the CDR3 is TGTGCCAGCAGCTTGGGCCGTAGCAATCAGCCCCAGCATTTT.

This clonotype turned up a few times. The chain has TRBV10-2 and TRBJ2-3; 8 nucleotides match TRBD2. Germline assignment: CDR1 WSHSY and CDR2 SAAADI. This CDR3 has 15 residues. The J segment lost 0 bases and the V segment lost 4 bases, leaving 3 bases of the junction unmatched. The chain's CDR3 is CASSASSGSTDTQYF. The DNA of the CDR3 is TGCGCCAGCAGTGCTTCTAGCGGGAGCACAGATACGCAGTATTTT.

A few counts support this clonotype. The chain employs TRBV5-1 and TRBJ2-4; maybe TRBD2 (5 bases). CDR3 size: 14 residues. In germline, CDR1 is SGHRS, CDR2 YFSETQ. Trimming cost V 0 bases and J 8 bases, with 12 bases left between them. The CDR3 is CASSLEAGVDIQYF. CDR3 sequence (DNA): TGCGCCAGCAGCTTGGAGGCGGGTGTAGACATTCAGTACTTC.

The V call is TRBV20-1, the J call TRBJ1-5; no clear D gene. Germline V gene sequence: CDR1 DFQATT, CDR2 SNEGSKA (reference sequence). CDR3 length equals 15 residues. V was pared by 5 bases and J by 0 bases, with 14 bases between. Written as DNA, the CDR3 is TGCAGTGCTGGAGCCTTATACTATAGCAATCAGCCCCAGCATTTT. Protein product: CSAGALYYSNQPQHF.

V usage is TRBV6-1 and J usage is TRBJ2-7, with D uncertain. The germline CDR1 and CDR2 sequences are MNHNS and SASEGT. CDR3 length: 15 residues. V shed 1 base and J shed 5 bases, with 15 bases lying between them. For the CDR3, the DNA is TGTGCCAGCAGTGAAGAGAGCTCCAGGCGCCACGAGCAGTACTTC. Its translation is CASSEESSRRHEQYF.

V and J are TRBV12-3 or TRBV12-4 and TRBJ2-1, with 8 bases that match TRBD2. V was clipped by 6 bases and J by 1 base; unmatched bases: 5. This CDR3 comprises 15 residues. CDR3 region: CASRPGGASYNEQFF. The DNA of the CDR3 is TGTGCCAGCAGACCCGGGGGGGCTTCCTACAATGAGCAGTTCTTC.